The TCR beta chain described here comes from a study of cytomegalovirus exposure and HLA in healthy donors. Findings and caveats of the study: The authors enumerated some 170 TCR beta chains as linked to cytomegalovirus. Most TCR sequences were rare, but some public TCRs occurred in many donors. According to a later analysis, TCR clusters from the first cohort tended to co-occur in the 120 or so validation repertoires.

Sequenced by immunoSEQ multiplex PCR; TCRdb stores in-frame clones only, minus some. The sample gives 250,000 to 400,000 clones, 88% of which show up once; around 1% is in the top ten. CDR1 is ENHRY and CDR2 is SYGVKD in the germline V gene. This CDR3 has 13 residues. Unmatched junction bases numbered 4, after V lost 7 bases and J lost 4 bases. Points on this clone: Its antigen is undetermined.

The chain employs TRBV10-3 and TRBJ1-1, with 9 positions matching TRBD1. The sample comprised PBMCs. The TCR originated in a man aged 25-40 years in good health and CMV-seronegative. The CDR3 protein is CAIIGTGFTEAFF. As DNA, the CDR3 is TGTGCCATCATTGGGACAGGGTTCACTGAAGCTTTCTTT.